This T cell receptor (beta chain) was captured by sequencing in a study of cytomegalovirus exposure and HLA in healthy donors. A remark on this clone: Its antigen is not identified.

CDR1 is LGHNA, CDR2 YNFKEQ, per germline. The germline V and J ends were trimmed by 0 bases and 5 bases, with 11 bases remaining between them. The CDR3 has 16 residues. Findings of the study overall: Common viral pathogens (according to a later analysis) appeared linked to several of the most significant clusters.

The primer mix had 60 Vbeta and 13 Jbeta primers. The method was immunoSEQ multiplex PCR; TCRdb's version includes in-frame clones alone and lacks a portion of them. In the table there are under 150,000 clones, around 85% of which are singletons. V and J are TRBV4-2 and TRBJ1-6; no reliable D call. Specimen: PBMCs. The source of this sequence is a boy aged 5 to 17 in good health and CMV-seronegative. CDR3 region: CASSQDFALDNSPLHF. The DNA of the CDR3 is TGTGCCAGCAGCCAAGACTTTGCGTTGGATAATTCACCCCTCCACTTT.